This T cell receptor (beta chain) was identified in a study of OX40 agonist ivuxolimab in advanced cancers. Some clones are missing from TCRdb's copy, which holds only in-frame ones; the method was immunoSEQ multiplex PCR. The top ten hold about 30% of the sample, which has under 50,000 clones, about 90% seen once. The sequencing used CD4+ or CD8+ T cells sorted from blood, collected in a trial of the OX40 agonist ivuxolimab. The TCR comes from an adult with an advanced solid tumor such as melanoma, head and neck, liver or kidney cancer.

The CDR3 region is CASSWEDGLAGKETQYF. In DNA form, the CDR3 reads TGCGCCAGCAGCTGGGAAGATGGGCTAGCGGGAAAAGAGACCCAGTACTTC. This chain connects TRBV5-1 to TRBJ2-5, with 9 bases matching TRBD2. This CDR3 region has 17 residues. The V gene's germline CDR1 is SGHRS and CDR2 YFSETQ. Germline trimming cut 3 bases from V and 3 bases from J; bases unmatched to any gene: 12. The full variable domain, its missing parts supplied by reference TRBV5-1 and TRBJ2-5, is KAGVTQTPRYLIKTRGQQVTLSCSPISGHRSVSWYQQTPGQGLQFLFEYFSETQRNKGNFPGRFSGRQFSNSRSEMNVSTLELGDSALYLCASSWEDGLAGKETQYFGPGTRLLVL.